This entry lists 12 T cell receptor beta chains sequenced from one sample in a study of blood T cell repertoires in COVID-19. Libraries were prepared by immunoSEQ multiplex PCR; TCRdb keeps only in-frame clonotypes and omits some of them. This sample yields around 400,000 clones, of which about 89% are seen a single time; about 2% belongs to the top ten. The sequencing sample was made of peripheral blood. The receptors originated from a woman aged 55-69 years with COVID-19, enrolled during active disease.

The chain uses TRBV29-1 and TRBJ1-4; 11 bases align to TRBD1. Germline V gene lookup returns CDR1 SQVTM and CDR2 ANQGSEA. V lost 6 bases to trimming and J lost 0 bases; unmatched junction nucleotides: 9. The CDR3 spans 17 residues. This CDR3 is CSVGGQGATSTNEKLFF. CDR3 coding DNA: TGCAGCGTGGGAGGACAGGGGGCAACCTCAACTAATGAAAAACTGTTTTTT.

The rearrangement links TRBV5-1 to TRBJ2-7; 8 nucleotides agree with TRBD2. Germline values: CDR1 SGHRS, CDR2 YFSETQ. The CDR3 is 14 residues long. Trimming removed 1 base from V and 3 bases from J; junction bases left unmatched: 3. The CDR3 nucleotides are TGCGCCAGCAGCTTGCGGGGGGGCGTCTACGAGCAGTACTTC. Its protein product is CASSLRGGVYEQYF.

This sequence joins TRBV19 and TRBJ2-2; the match to TRBD1 covers 9 bases. Germline CDR1 reads LNHDA; CDR2 reads SQIVND (reference sequence). The ends lost 3 bases at V and 2 bases at J; junction bases unmatched: 4. The CDR3 covers 16 residues. CDR3 DNA sequence: TGTGCCAGTAGTATTTGGGGACAGGGAAACACCGGGGAGCTGTTTTTT. Translated, it gives CASSIWGQGNTGELFF.

This clone was recorded only once. V usage is TRBV28 and J usage is TRBJ2-1; 14 bases fit TRBD2. This CDR3 spans 17 amino acids. Germline V lookup: CDR1 MDHEN, CDR2 SYDVKM. J was trimmed by 4 bases and V by 7 bases; bases with no gene match: 9. In DNA, the CDR3 is TGTGCCAGCACCGTCGGGGGACTAGCGGGGGAATACAATGAGCAGTTCTTC. The encoded protein is CASTVGGLAGEYNEQFF.

The chain carries TRBV6-5 and TRBJ2-7; 7 nucleotides line up with TRBD1. This CDR3 is 14 amino acids long. Looked up from germline, CDR1 is MNHEY and CDR2 is SVGAGI. V lost 5 bases, J lost 2 bases, and 6 bases stayed unmatched. CDR3 DNA: TGTGCCAGCAGTCGCGACAGGGTAACCTACGAGCAGTACTTC. Protein product: CASSRDRVTYEQYF.

This clone occurred once. The rearrangement links TRBV19 to TRBJ1-5, with 9 positions matching TRBD1. The germline CDR1 and CDR2 sequences are LNHDA and SQIVND (reference sequence). The CDR3 totals 15 residues. Trimming at V came to 1 base and at J to 8 bases, leaving 6 bases not matched to a gene. CDR3 region: CASSIAGTGFEPQHF. The CDR3 DNA sequence: TGTGCCAGTAGTATAGCCGGGACAGGGTTTGAGCCCCAGCATTTT.

In DNA form, the CDR3 reads TGTGCCAGCAGCTCCAGGGGACAGCTATCCTACGAGCAGTACTTC. Its translation is CASSSRGQLSYEQYF. The V and J genes are TRBV11-2 and TRBJ2-7; TRBD1 agrees at 7 bases. There are 15 residues in the CDR3. Trimming at V came to 4 bases and at J to 1 base, leaving 7 bases not matched to a gene. The germline CDR1 and CDR2 sequences are SGHAT and FQNNGV.

The chain combines TRBV7-9 with TRBJ1-1, with TRBD1 matching 7 bases. The V gene end was trimmed by 1 base and the J gene end by 1 base; junction bases not matched to a gene: 3. CDR1 is SEHNR and CDR2 is FQNEAQ in the germline V gene (reference sequence). The CDR3 has 15 amino acids. CDR3 sequence (DNA): TGTGCCAGCAGCTTAGAGACAGGGTGGAACACTGAAGCTTTCTTT. As protein: CASSLETGWNTEAFF. Together with reference TRBV7-9 and TRBJ1-1, the CDR3 gives the full variable domain: DTGVSQNPRHKITKRGQNVTFRCDPISEHNRLYWYRQTLGQGPEFLTYFQNEAQLEKSRLLSDRFSAERPKGSFSTLEIQRTEQGDSAMYLCASSLETGWNTEAFFGQGTRLTVV.

The chain uses TRBV6-5 and TRBJ2-7, with TRBD1 matching 9 bases. Unmatched junction bases numbered 7, after V lost 2 bases and J lost 2 bases. The CDR3 sequence is 16 residues long. The germline CDR1 and CDR2 sequences are MNHEY and SVGAGI. The DNA of the CDR3 is TGTGCCAGCAGTTACAGGGAACAGGGGGCCCCCTACGAGCAGTACTTC. This encodes CASSYREQGAPYEQYF.

The chain combines TRBV11-2 with TRBJ2-5; possible D gene TRBD2, 6 bases. This CDR3 comprises 15 residues. Trimming stripped 2 bases from V and 2 bases from J, with 12 bases between. Germline CDR1 is SGHAT and CDR2 is FQNNGV. Here the CDR3 DNA reads TGTGCCAGCAGCTTATCGCGGGGTTATCAAGAGACCCAGTACTTC. Its protein product is CASSLSRGYQETQYF.

This clone came up once. This chain connects TRBV6-5 to TRBJ1-2; TRBD1 might be the D (6 bases). Germline V CDR1 and CDR2: MNHEY, SVGAGI. Deletions cut 7 bases from V and 3 bases from J, with 15 bases between. The CDR3 has 14 residues. DNA for the CDR3: TGTGCCAGCACCCCAGGGTCAGGGGACTATGGCTACACCTTC. It codes for CASTPGSGDYGYTF.

The V gene is TRBV19, the J gene TRBJ1-3; 7 bases are a match to TRBD1. The CDR3 sequence is 15 residues long. V shed 4 bases and J 8 bases; nucleotides not matched to a gene: 11. CDR1 is LNHDA and CDR2 is SQIVND in the germline V gene (reference sequence). CDR3 coding DNA: TGTGCCAGTAGTACCCAGACAGGGCTGGCTGACACCATATATTTT. Its protein product is CASSTQTGLADTIYF.